This TCR beta chain was recovered during a study of synovial regulatory T cells in juvenile arthritis (dated by TCRdb to the mid-2010s). About the study as a whole: Of the sequenced patients, a few were therapy-naive, one was treated with methotrexate plus infliximab, several were treated with methotrexate, and one lacked treatment information. The TCR repertoire comparisons covered Treg and Teff subsets from about a dozen JIA patients with active disease. TCRbeta CDR3 repertoires of blood iaTreg cells, other blood Treg cells and synovial fluid Treg cells from matched patient samples were compared in the study. Effector T cell subsets were also sequenced in the study cohort for comparisons, but only blood and synovial fluid Treg cells are covered by the Treg dataset alone.

Preparation of the library involved the immunoSEQ multiplex PCR assay. TCRbeta CDR3 sequencing was performed by Adaptive Biotechnologies. The paper's data handling went like this. To assess repertoire similarity, the researchers used the Chao-modified Jaccard index along with median clonotype overlap taken from 200 random subsamples at equal sample size. Similarity analyses were performed using either productive nucleotide sequences or in silico-translated amino acid sequences. Hierarchical clustering with single linkage and t-SNE based on Chao-modified Jaccard distances were applied for the comparison of repertoires. After normalising for sample size, the researchers measured repertoire diversity with the Renyi index across a range of alpha values. TCRdb re-hosts the immuneACCESS table, in-frame sequences only. Its copies lack some clones; in the studies checked, an unresolved V gene accounts for under half of them, and the cause for the rest is not known. From that table come the V and J calls and clone size; the DNA was used to work out D and trimming. The table kept for this sample lists 9,000 to 10,000 clones. Just over 0.9% of the sample belongs to the ten largest clones.

Including the terminal cysteine and phenylalanine, the CDR3 comprises 15 residues. No DNA was logged. The CDR1 and CDR2 encoded by the germline V gene are KGHSH and LQKENI. On this clone: Its antigen is currently not known.

Overall results and qualifications from the work: Compared with other blood Treg cells, blood iaTreg cells had lower TCR diversity, a finding consistent with antigen-driven expansion. Across patients, iaTreg TCR repertoires were largely private, and these iaTreg repertoires partially overlapped with synovial Teff and blood CPL repertoires. More CDR3 sequences were shared by synovial Treg cells with iaTreg cells than with other blood Treg cells, and a closer relation was confirmed by Chao-Jaccard similarity.

TCR repertoire donors were approximately 11 juvenile idiopathic arthritis patients with active disease who had not reached inactive disease, 3 polyarticular and 8 oligoarticular. The TCR-sequenced patients had a median age of around 11 years (range about 2.1-22.9) and median disease duration of around seven years (range 0.2-19.1). Samples for TCR repertoire analysis came from two centres in Italy. Peripheral blood mononuclear cells were isolated by Histopaque-1077 density gradient and cryopreserved in about 90% FCS with roughly 10% DMSO. Recombination connected TRBV18 to TRBJ2-7. Input material: Treg cells from blood. The meaning of the sample's cell subset or site label: remaining (HLA-DR-negative) circulating blood Treg cells. The sequence came from a donor younger than 30 with juvenile idiopathic arthritis. The encoded CDR3 is CASSPTGTLLYEQYF.